These 25 T cell receptor beta chains originate from one sample sequenced in a study of blood T cells in healthy people across ages. Combining a sample-barcoded 5' primer with a J-beta primer mix, a second PCR ran for 7 to 11 cycles. TCRdb reprocessed the 5' RACE reads with MiXCR, giving one entry per CDR3 protein. The sample includes 590,000 or so distinct CDR3 sequences, about 28% of them seen just once. The sample consisted of blood. Receptors originate from a woman older than 75 in good health.

This clonotype has a handful of counts. Since a much larger clone is just one base distant, this may be a read error. The chain has TRBV6-1 and TRBJ2-5, with a tentative D call TRBD1 (5 bases). The J call is in doubt because the DNA end fits TRBJ2-7 better. Germline CDR1 MNHNS, CDR2 SASEGT. The CDR3 spans 12 residues. CDR3 protein: CASRGLVYEQYF. DNA for the CDR3: TGTGCCAGCAGGGGGCTGGTTTACGAGCAGTACTTC.

This chain connects TRBV9 to TRBJ1-4; weak D call: TRBD1 (6 bases). The CDR3 is made up of 12 amino acids. V gave up 3 bases and J gave up 12 bases, with 12 bases separating them. Germline-derived CDR1 and CDR2 are SGDLS and YYNGEE. The CDR3 sequence is CASSARGAELFF. The CDR3 coding sequence is TGTGCCAGCAGCGCTCGGGGGGCGGAACTGTTTTTT.

The table lists this clonotype with many counts. The chain couples TRBV12-3 or TRBV12-4 to TRBJ2-4, with 7 bases that match TRBD2. J gave up 9 bases and V 3 bases, and 11 bases lay outside the gene matches. The CDR3 runs to 15 residues. CDR3 sequence (DNA): TGTGCCAGCAGTTTGGGTCGGGGGGACTTGGGCATTCAGTACTTC. Amino acid sequence: CASSLGRGDLGIQYF.

This clonotype was recorded once. This sequence may be a read error, since a much larger clone differs from it by one base. The rearrangement links TRBV30 to TRBJ2-7; the D is unclear. This CDR3 is built from 12 residues. Germline assignment: CDR1 GTSNPN and CDR2 SVGIG (reference sequence). The CDR3 nucleotides are TGTGCCTGGGCCGGGCTTACCTACGAGCAGTGCTTC. Its protein product is CAWAGLTYEQCF.

This clonotype was recorded at least ten times. The gene calls are TRBV7-8 and TRBJ1-3; perhaps TRBD1 as D (5 bases). V dropped 5 bases and J dropped 4 bases, with 15 bases sitting between them. The CDR3 covers 15 residues. CDR1 is SGHVS and CDR2 is FQNEAQ in the germline V gene. The CDR3 protein is CASSPVRGVGNTIYF. The CDR3 DNA sequence: TGTGCCAGCAGCCCAGTACGGGGGGTCGGAAACACCATATATTTT.

This clonotype has more than one count but fewer than ten. A much larger clone differs from this one at a single base, so this may be a read error. This sequence joins TRBV6-2 or TRBV6-3 and TRBJ2-1; 8 nucleotides match TRBD1. From germline, CDR1 is MNHEY and CDR2 SVGEGT. This CDR3 has 17 residues. CDR3 protein: CANSSIPGTGVMDEQFF. CDR3 bases: TGTGCCAACAGTTCGATTCCTGGGACAGGTGTAATGGATGAGCAGTTCTTC.

In this sample, this clonotype turned up a few times. The rearrangement links TRBV30 to TRBJ2-3; TRBD1 matches 7 bases. CDR1 is GTSNPN and CDR2 is SVGIG in the germline V gene (reference sequence). CDR3 size: 15 residues. With 1 base clipped from V and 6 bases from J, the junction kept 10 bases outside the gene matches. CDR3 in DNA: TGTGCCTGGAGTGGCCGGGACAGATACACGGATACGCAGTATTTT. Translating gives CAWSGRDRYTDTQYF.

The chain is built from TRBV12-3 or TRBV12-4 and TRBJ1-4; 7 bases agree with TRBD1. The CDR3 length is 14 residues. The junction had 3 bases not matched to a gene; V was cut back by 6 bases and J by 2 bases. The CDR3 sequence: CASRPGQTNEKLFF. As DNA, the CDR3 is TGTGCCAGCAGACCGGGACAGACTAATGAAAAACTGTTTTTT.

The rearrangement links TRBV7-9 to TRBJ2-3, with 8 nucleotides matching TRBD2. The CDR3 length is 16 residues. Germline CDR1 is SEHNR and CDR2 is FQNEAQ (reference sequence). J gave up 2 bases and V 5 bases, and 9 bases lay outside the gene matches. CDR3 region: CASSPYRGGSTDTQYF. CDR3 nucleotides: TGTGCCAGCAGCCCGTACCGGGGGGGGTCCACAGATACGCAGTATTTT.

As concerns this clonotype: A much larger clonotype is one base distant, so this may be a read error. V and J are TRBV3-1 and TRBJ2-5; D unresolved. The germline CDR1 and CDR2 sequences are LGHDT and YNNKEL (reference sequence). This CDR3 region has 14 residues. The CDR3 DNA follows: TGTACCAGCAGCCAAGAAGGTGGCCAGGAGACCCAGTACTTC. It encodes CTSSQEGGQETQYF.

The chain carries TRBV12-3 or TRBV12-4 and TRBJ1-2; TRBD1 is a possible D gene (5 bases). V was pared by 5 bases and J by 4 bases, with 11 bases between. This CDR3 is 13 amino acids long. The chain's CDR3 is CASSAGTAYGYTF. The CDR3 DNA reads as TGTGCCAGCAGTGCCGGGACTGCCTATGGCTACACCTTC.

This clonotype has just a few counts. A much larger clone differs by one base, so this may be a read error. The V and J genes are TRBV20-1 and TRBJ2-1, with 8 positions matching TRBD2. The J call may be wrong; the DNA end is better matched by TRBJ2-7. Per the germline V gene, CDR1 is DFQATT and CDR2 is SNEGSKA (reference sequence). The CDR3 length is 15 residues. CDR3 in DNA: TGCAGTGCTCGGCCCACAGCGGGGGTCTACAATGAGCAGTACTTC. Protein sequence: CSARPTAGVYNEQYF.

The V call is TRBV7-2, the J call TRBJ2-2; TRBD2 aligns across 14 bases. The CDR3 runs 20 residues. V was pared by 5 bases and J by 6 bases, with 17 bases of the junction left unmatched. Looked up from germline, CDR1 is SGHTA and CDR2 is FQGNSA. The CDR3 DNA follows: TGTGCCAGCAGCCCCAGCCGGACTAGCGGGGGGAGGATGAGTGCCGGGGAGCTGTTTTTT. This translates into CASSPSRTSGGRMSAGELFF.

This clonotype turned up a few times. A read error may be the cause here, since a much bigger clone is one base away. The chain recombines TRBV5-1 with TRBJ2-1; the D gene is possibly TRBD1 (6 bases). The CDR3 has 15 amino acids. Germline assignment: CDR1 SGHRS and CDR2 YFSETQ. The CDR3 region has the DNA TGCACCAGCAGCTTGGCCGGACAGCAGAGCAATGAGCAGTTCTTC. This sequence encodes CTSSLAGQQSNEQFF.

A single count supports this clonotype. The rearrangement joins TRBV5-1 to TRBJ2-1; 10 nucleotides align to TRBD1. Unmatched junction bases numbered 5, after V lost 0 bases and J lost 5 bases. Germline V gene lookup returns CDR1 SGHRS and CDR2 YFSETQ. There are 16 residues in the CDR3. As DNA, the CDR3 is TGCGCCAGCAGCTTGGGAGGGACAGGGGCCAACAATGAGCAGTTCTTC. This codes for CASSLGGTGANNEQFF.

V and J are TRBV10-3 and TRBJ2-7, with D perhaps TRBD1 or TRBD2 (6 bases each). With the DNA end fitting TRBJ2-5 better, the J assignment may be wrong. Germline V gene sequence: CDR1 ENHRY, CDR2 SYGVKD. The CDR3 loop spans 15 amino acids. CDR3 in DNA: TGTGCCATCAGTGAGTCGAGGGGGGCACGTGAGACCCAGTACTTC. This encodes CAISESRGARETQYF.

In this sample, this clonotype turned up a few times. This may come from a read error, since a much larger clone is one base off. Here the CDR3 DNA reads TGTGCCAGCAGCGGGAGACAGGGGGAGGACGAGCAGTACTTC. It translates to CASSGRQGEDEQYF. This chain uses TRBV9 with TRBJ2-7; 9 bases match TRBD1. Germline loops: CDR1 SGDLS, CDR2 YYNGEE. CDR3 length equals 14 residues. Unmatched junction bases numbered 6, after V lost 3 bases and J lost 5 bases. The whole variable domain, filled in from reference TRBV9 and TRBJ2-7, reads DSGVTQTPKHLITATGQRVTLRCSPRSGDLSVYWYQQSLDQGLQFLIQYYNGEERAKGNILERFSAQQFPDLHSELNLSSLELGDSALYFCASSGRQGEDEQYFGPGTRLTVT.

This clonotype was observed a few times. The V gene is TRBV7-3, the J gene TRBJ1-6, with TRBD1 as a possible D gene (5 bases). Germline V CDR1 and CDR2: SGHTA, FQGTGA. Trimming removed 5 bases from V and 5 bases from J, with 13 bases in between. The CDR3 loop spans 15 amino acids. Here the CDR3 reads CASSRDGGHNSPLHF. The CDR3 nucleotides read TGTGCCAGCAGCCGGGACGGAGGACATAATTCACCCCTCCACTTT.

The sample holds a few counts of this clonotype. This chain uses TRBV21-1 with TRBJ2-1. TRBV21-1 is a documented pseudogene. CDR3 length: 12 residues. In nucleotides, the CDR3 is TGTGCCAGCATCGGAGCGAACAATGAGCAGTTCTTC. Translation gives CASIGANNEQFF.

This clonotype was observed many times. This chain links TRBV20-1 with TRBJ2-7; TRBD2 is a possible D gene (6 bases). The germline CDR1 and CDR2 sequences are DFQATT and SNEGSKA (reference sequence). There are 12 residues in the CDR3. As DNA, the CDR3 is TGCAGACCCAGCGGGCGTTTCTACGAGCAGTACTTC. This gives the protein CRPSGRFYEQYF.

A word on this clonotype: This clone may be a read error of a much larger clone one base away. V gene TRBV10-3 combines with J gene TRBJ2-5; 7 bases are shared with TRBD1. The trim removed 10 bases at V and 4 bases at J, leaving 9 bases unmatched. The CDR3 sequence is 13 residues long. Germline V gene lookup returns CDR1 ENHRY and CDR2 SYGVKD. CDR3 sequence: CATWDSDGETQYF. CDR3 in DNA: TGTGCCACTTGGGACAGTGATGGAGAGACCCAGTACTTC.

This clonotype was seen only a few times. A read error may be the cause here, since a much bigger clone is one base away. The CDR3 sequence: CASSYPGADKEAQYF. In DNA form, the CDR3 reads TGTGCCAGCAGTTACCCGGGGGCGGATAAGGAGGCCCAGTACTTC. This rearrangement joins TRBV6-6 to TRBJ2-5; possibly TRBD1 or TRBD2 for D (6 bases each). V was trimmed by 2 bases and J by 9 bases, leaving 19 bases between them. The CDR3 runs 15 residues. The germline CDR1 and CDR2 sequences are MNHNY and SVGAGI (reference sequence).

In regard to this clonotype: Mismatch with germline at one junction end may stem from a read error. This rearrangement joins TRBV4-3 to TRBJ2-6; D is undetermined. CDR1 is LGHNA, CDR2 YSLEER, per germline. The CDR3 covers 20 residues. CDR3 residues: CVSSQDTTQVKRSGANVLTF. CDR3 nucleotides: TGCGTCAGCAGCCAAGATACAACGCAGGTGAAAAGGTCTGGGGCCAACGTCCTGACTTTC.

This clonotype was counted between two and nine times. The chain is built from TRBV9 and TRBJ1-2; TRBD1 aligns across 11 bases. V lost 3 bases, J lost 1 base, and 8 bases stayed unmatched. From germline, CDR1 is SGDLS and CDR2 YYNGEE. The CDR3 length is 17 residues. CDR3: CASSAMGQGVGNYGYTF. The DNA for the CDR3 is TGTGCCAGCAGCGCCATGGGACAGGGGGTCGGTAACTATGGCTACACCTTC.

This clonotype was found a few times. The chain links TRBV12-3 or TRBV12-4 to TRBJ2-6; 9 bases line up with TRBD1. This CDR3 comprises 17 residues. V shed 3 bases, J shed 1 base, and the junction held 4 bases outside the gene matches. The DNA of the CDR3 is TGTGCCAGCAGTTTGGACAGGGGCGATTCTGGGGCCAACGTCCTGACTTTC. This gives the protein CASSLDRGDSGANVLTF.